This is a list of T cell receptor beta chains from one sample in a study of breast tumors, draining lymph nodes, adjacent tissues. TCRdb used MiXCR to reprocess the multiplex PCR reads, holding one entry per CDR3 protein. The sample lists 85,000 to 120,000 distinct CDR3 sequences, more than 25% occurring once. Sequencing used axillary lymph node tissue. The receptors come from a female donor with breast cancer. Some clones in this sample may be carry-over from other donors' samples. The CDR3 runs from the conserved cysteine through the conserved F or W. The D gene is left open where the match is weak. Not every row has a clone size; where given, it reads once, few, many or a size class.

V gene: TRBV19; clone size: many; J gene: TRBJ2-3; D gene: -; CDR3 protein: CASSRLGGFTDTQYF; CDR3 DNA: TGTGCCAGTAGTAGATTGGGGGGATTCACAGATACGCAGTATTTT
V gene: TRBV7-3; clone size: many; J gene: TRBJ2-1; D gene: TRBD2; CDR3 protein: CASSLGASGYNEQFF; CDR3 DNA: TGTGCCAGCAGCTTAGGGGCTAGCGGCTACAATGAGCAGTTCTTC
V gene: TRBV28; clone size: many; J gene: TRBJ2-7; D gene: -; CDR3 protein: CASSLVQLSSYEQYF; CDR3 DNA: TGTGCCAGCAGTTTAGTCCAGTTAAGCTCCTACGAGCAGTACTTC
V gene: TRBV19; clone size: many; J gene: TRBJ1-3; D gene: -; CDR3 protein: CASRKAGDGFGNTIYF; CDR3 DNA: TGTGCCAGTAGAAAGGCCGGGGACGGCTTTGGAAACACCATATATTTT
V gene: TRBV20-1; clone size: many; J gene: TRBJ2-3; D gene: TRBD2; CDR3 protein: CSARVKGLAGGRGTQYF; CDR3 DNA: TGCAGTGCTAGAGTAAAGGGACTAGCGGGGGGGAGGGGTACGCAGTATTTT
V gene: TRBV20-1; clone size: many; J gene: TRBJ1-5; D gene: -; CDR3 protein: CSARRTWGDNQPQHF; CDR3 DNA: TGCAGTGCTAGGAGGACTTGGGGGGACAATCAGCCCCAGCATTTT
V gene: TRBV30; clone size: many; J gene: TRBJ2-1; D gene: -; CDR3 protein: CAWRVQRPSYNEQFF; CDR3 DNA: TGTGCCTGGAGGGTTCAGCGGCCCTCCTACAATGAGCAGTTCTTC
V gene: TRBV15; clone size: -; J gene: TRBJ2-7; D gene: TRBD1; CDR3 protein: CATSRGDRGRSYEQYF; CDR3 DNA: TGTGCCACCAGCAGAGGGGACAGGGGTCGCTCCTACGAGCAGTACTTC
V gene: TRBV10-3; clone size: many; J gene: TRBJ1-3; D gene: -; CDR3 protein: CAISESRSKGNTIYF; CDR3 DNA: TGTGCCATCAGTGAGTCGCGCAGCAAAGGAAACACCATATATTTT
V gene: TRBV9; clone size: many; J gene: TRBJ1-2; D gene: -; CDR3 protein: CASSVGVEEGARGYTF; CDR3 DNA: TGTGCCAGCAGCGTAGGTGTGGAAGAAGGGGCGCGGGGCTACACCTTC
V gene: TRBV6-5; clone size: many; J gene: TRBJ2-1; D gene: TRBD2; CDR3 protein: CASSYAGTSGFSSYNEQFF; CDR3 DNA: TGTGCCAGCAGTTACGCCGGGACTAGCGGGTTTAGCTCCTACAATGAGCAGTTCTTC
V gene: TRBV5-1; clone size: -; J gene: TRBJ1-1; D gene: -; CDR3 protein: CASRMETEAFF; CDR3 DNA: TGCGCCAGCAGAATGGAGACTGAAGCTTTCTTT
V gene: TRBV4-1; clone size: -; J gene: TRBJ2-5; D gene: -; CDR3 protein: CASRGHNEQFFGRETQYF; CDR3 DNA: -
V gene: TRBV19; clone size: many; J gene: TRBJ1-5; D gene: TRBD1; CDR3 protein: CASSISETGWRNQPQHF; CDR3 DNA: TGTGCCAGTAGTATTAGTGAGACAGGGTGGCGCAATCAGCCCCAGCATTTT
V gene: TRBV6-2/TRBV6-3; clone size: -; J gene: TRBJ2-5; D gene: -; CDR3 protein: CASSLLELSFRGQETQYF; CDR3 DNA: TGTGCCAGCAGTTTACTCGAGTTAAGTTTCAGGGGTCAAGAGACCCAGTACTTC
V gene: TRBV25-1; clone size: many; J gene: TRBJ1-5; D gene: TRBD1; CDR3 protein: CASSPTGAHQPQHF; CDR3 DNA: TGTGCCAGCAGTCCCACAGGGGCGCATCAGCCCCAGCATTTT
V gene: TRBV2; clone size: many; J gene: TRBJ1-5; D gene: -; CDR3 protein: CASRESHGSSNQPQHF; CDR3 DNA: TGTGCCAGCAGGGAGAGCCACGGGAGTAGCAATCAGCCCCAGCATTTT
V gene: TRBV3-1; clone size: -; J gene: TRBJ1-1; D gene: -; CDR3 protein: CASSRLVNTEAFF; CDR3 DNA: TGTGCCAGCAGCCGATTAGTTAACACTGAAGCTTTCTTT